The 5 T cell receptor beta chains reported below all come from one sample, sequenced in a study of blood T cell repertoires in COVID-19. Data came from immunoSEQ multiplex PCR; TCRdb stores just in-frame clones and leaves some out. The data hold 95,000 to 120,000 clones, with approximately 90% observed a single time. The specimen sequenced was peripheral blood. The receptors stem from a woman between 50 and 59 years old with acute or convalescent COVID-19.

The chain has TRBV19 and TRBJ2-7; 7 bases align to TRBD1. Trimming at V came to 3 bases and at J to 2 bases, leaving 22 bases not matched to a gene. Germline V gene data show CDR1 as LNHDA and CDR2 as SQIVND (reference sequence). The CDR3 totals 20 residues. The CDR3 sequence: CASSISQGVEPRKITYEQYF. The CDR3 coding sequence is TGTGCCAGTAGTATCTCTCAGGGGGTGGAGCCCCGGAAAATAACCTACGAGCAGTACTTC.

V is TRBV9 and J is TRBJ2-7; tentative D call: TRBD1 (5 bases). Per the germline V gene, CDR1 is SGDLS and CDR2 is YYNGEE. The V end was cut by 1 base, the J end by 2 bases, with 13 bases between. The CDR3 runs 15 residues. The CDR3 spells CASSVSGQGAYEQYF. For the CDR3, the DNA is TGTGCCAGCAGCGTAAGTGGACAAGGAGCCTACGAGCAGTACTTC.

V usage is TRBV6-5 and J usage is TRBJ1-5, with D perhaps TRBD1 (5 bases). Germline V gives CDR1 MNHEY, CDR2 SVGAGI. This CDR3 spans 14 amino acids. With 10 bases removed from V and 0 bases from J, the gap between germline ends came to 13 bases. CDR3 region: CAIHRGNSNQPQHF. The CDR3 nucleotides read TGTGCCATCCATCGGGGGAATAGCAATCAGCCCCAGCATTTT.

This rearrangement joins TRBV19 to TRBJ1-1, with 7 bases aligning to TRBD1. The CDR3 loop spans 12 amino acids. Germline V CDR1 and CDR2: LNHDA, SQIVND (reference sequence). The trim removed 5 bases at V and 7 bases at J, leaving 4 bases unmatched. CDR3 DNA: TGTGCCAGTAGTGTACAGGGGAATGAAGCTTTCTTT. Its protein is CASSVQGNEAFF.

The chain is built from TRBV27 and TRBJ2-1, with a possible D match to TRBD1 (6 bases). The CDR3 sequence is 14 residues long. V lost 5 bases, J lost 4 bases, and 12 bases lay in between. From germline, CDR1 is MNHEY and CDR2 SMNVEV (reference sequence). CDR3 DNA: TGTGCCAGCAGTCCATACAGGGCTTACAATGAGCAGTTCTTC. The encoded protein is CASSPYRAYNEQFF.